This entry lists 32 T cell receptor beta chains sequenced from one sample in a study of T-cell reconstitution after alpha-beta-depleted transplantation in children. Preparing the TCRbeta library involved the use of unique molecular identifiers. Using its own MiXCR run on the PCR reads, TCRdb lists one record per CDR3 protein. The sample lists some 6,000 distinct CDR3 sequences, 16% occurring once. The source was PBMCs, mostly from graft donor cells, collected 60 days after TCRalphabeta/CD19-depleted stem cell transplant. The receptors were gathered from a male patient between 5 and 17 years old who had a stem cell transplant for acute myeloid leukemia, so the T cells may come from the graft donor.

DNA of the CDR3: TGTGCCAGCAGCTTAGGAGCACTAGCGGGAGCCTACAATGAGCAGTTCTTC. Translation gives CASSLGALAGAYNEQFF. J is TRBJ2-1 and V is TRBV11-3, with TRBD2 matching 11 bases. CDR1 is SGHNT and CDR2 is YENEEA in the germline V gene. V was pared by 1 base and J by 2 bases, with 4 bases of the junction left unmatched. The CDR3 runs 17 residues.

The CDR3 is CASSQTLVNEQFF. The CDR3 DNA reads TGCGCCAGCAGCCAAACTCTTGTCAATGAGCAGTTCTTC. J is TRBJ2-1 and V is TRBV4-3; D gene uncertain. V lost 2 bases and J lost 6, with 8 bases in between. Germline-derived CDR1 and CDR2 are LGHNA and YSLEER. The CDR3 has 13 residues.

This clonotype is labeled medium-sized (0.01 to 0.1%). J is TRBJ2-1 and V is TRBV11-2; D gene uncertain. Germline lookup yields CDR1 SGHAT and CDR2 FQNNGV. V was trimmed by 2 bases and J by 0 bases, leaving 11 bases between them. This CDR3 comprises 16 residues. The chain's CDR3 is CASSLIMVLSYNEQFF. CDR3 nucleotide sequence: TGTGCCAGCAGCTTAATCATGGTTCTCTCCTACAATGAGCAGTTCTTC.

The rearrangement joins TRBV18 to TRBJ1-2, with D perhaps TRBD1 (5 bases). Trimming took off 5 bases at V and 4 bases at J, with 20 bases between the two ends. Per germline, CDR1 KGHSH and CDR2 LQKENI. The CDR3 loop spans 16 amino acids. Here the CDR3 reads CASSINSRAASYGYTF. CDR3 DNA sequence: TGTGCCAGCTCAATCAATTCCAGGGCAGCAAGCTATGGCTACACCTTC.

This clonotype came up a few times. The chain combines TRBV29-1 with TRBJ2-5, with TRBD2 matching over 7 bases. CDR3 length: 13 amino acids. The V gene end was trimmed by 4 bases and the J gene end by 4 bases; junction bases not matched to a gene: 6. Germline assignment: CDR1 SQVTM and CDR2 ANQGSEA. CDR3: CSVGGGEGETQYF. The DNA for the CDR3 is TGCAGCGTTGGCGGTGGGGAGGGAGAGACCCAGTACTTC.

This clonotype was detected a few times. The chain links TRBV3-1 to TRBJ1-1; D possibly corresponds to TRBD1 (6 bases). This CDR3 is 15 amino acids long. Trimming pared 4 bases from V and 1 base from J, leaving 13 bases between. Germline lookup yields CDR1 LGHDT and CDR2 YNNKEL (reference sequence). For the CDR3, the DNA is TGTGCCAGCAGCCCGTCCCGGGACAAGAACACTGAAGCTTTCTTT. It encodes CASSPSRDKNTEAFF.

This clonotype came up a few times. The gene calls are TRBV9 and TRBJ2-3, with 7 bases fitting TRBD1. Germline V gene data show CDR1 as SGDLS and CDR2 as YYNGEE. Trimming cost V 1 base and J 6 bases; bases outside gene matches: 5. The length of the CDR3 is 14 residues. CDR3 nucleotides: TGTGCCAGCAGCGTACGGTGGGACAGCGATACGCAGTATTTT. Protein sequence: CASSVRWDSDTQYF.

By share, this clonotype counts as medium-sized. The chain uses TRBV27 and TRBJ2-2, with D possibly being TRBD2 (6 bases). The ends were cut back, 9 bases at V and 1 base at J, with 15 bases in the middle. This CDR3 is 15 amino acids long. The germline V gene encodes CDR1 MNHEY and CDR2 SMNVEV (reference sequence). The DNA of the CDR3 is TGTGCCAGTACTCGAGGGACTCAGAACACCGGGGAGCTGTTTTTT. Encoded protein: CASTRGTQNTGELFF.

This rearrangement joins TRBV5-4 to TRBJ2-5; no clear D. V was trimmed by 1 base and J by 5 bases, leaving 15 bases between them. This CDR3 is built from 15 residues. The germline V gene encodes CDR1 SGHNT and CDR2 YYREEE (reference sequence). The CDR3 reads CASSLSAARRETQYF. The CDR3 nucleotides read TGTGCCAGCAGCTTGTCCGCGGCCAGGCGGGAGACCCAGTACTTC. Combining the CDR3 with reference TRBV5-4 and TRBJ2-5 gives the whole variable domain ETGVTQSPTHLIKTRGQQVTLRCSSQSGHNTVSWYQQALGQGPQFIFQYYREEENGRGNFPPRFSGLQFPNYSSELNVNALELDDSALYLCASSLSAARRETQYFGPGTRLLVL.

This CDR3 is CATSDRGQGGYTF. The CDR3 DNA follows: TGTGCCACCAGTGATCGTGGACAGGGGGGCTACACCTTC. The chain couples TRBV24-1 to TRBJ1-2; 9 bases line up with TRBD1. The CDR3 runs 13 residues. V lost 3 bases, J lost 8 bases, and 3 bases stayed unmatched. CDR1 KGHDR and CDR2 SFDVKD come from the germline V gene.

The chain carries TRBV5-6 and TRBJ2-1, with 7 bases identical to TRBD1. J gave up 9 bases and V 2 bases, and 8 bases lay outside the gene matches. The CDR3 has 14 residues. CDR1 and CDR2 (germline): SGHDT, YYEEEE. The CDR3 DNA reads as TGTGCCAGCAGCTTCCGGCGACAGGGCGGTGAGCAGTTCTTC. Its translation is CASSFRRQGGEQFF.

This clonotype is judged medium-sized. The rearrangement links TRBV28 to TRBJ1-2; D ambiguous. CDR1 and CDR2 (germline): MDHEN, SYDVKM. The length of the CDR3 is 12 residues. Trimming pared 6 bases from V and 4 bases from J, leaving 9 bases between. The CDR3 here is CASRPEGYGYTF. In DNA, the CDR3 is TGTGCCAGCAGGCCAGAGGGCTATGGCTACACCTTC.

The CDR3: CASSSGGGVTEAFF. In DNA, the CDR3 is TGTGCCAGCAGCTCCGGTGGGGGGGTCACTGAAGCTTTCTTT. V is TRBV7-2 and J is TRBJ1-1; TRBD1 might be the D (5 bases). V was clipped by 4 bases and J by 4 bases, with 13 bases between them. This CDR3 is 14 amino acids long. Germline V gene sequence: CDR1 SGHTA, CDR2 FQGNSA.

This clonotype was seen more than once but under ten times. V is TRBV29-1 and J is TRBJ1-4, with TRBD1 matching 7 bases. This CDR3 comprises 11 residues. CDR1 is SQVTM and CDR2 is ANQGSEA in the germline V gene. V was clipped by 7 bases and J by 10 bases; unmatched bases: 6. This CDR3 is CSADAGGKLFF. The CDR3, as DNA: TGCAGCGCGGACGCAGGGGGAAAACTGTTTTTT. The variable domain in full, completed from reference TRBV29-1 and TRBJ1-4, reads SAVISQKPSRDICQRGTSLTIQCQVDSQVTMMFWYRQQPGQSLTLIATANQGSEATYESGFVIDKFPISRPNLTFSTLTVSNMSPEDSSIYLCSADAGGKLFFGSGTQLSVL.

With regard to this clonotype: A much larger clone differs from this one at a single base, so this may be a read error. This chain connects TRBV5-5 to TRBJ1-1; a weak D match, TRBD1 (5 bases). The CDR3 loop spans 13 amino acids. Germline CDR1 is SGHKS and CDR2 is YYEKEE (reference sequence). Trimming removed 6 bases at V and 3 bases at J, with 12 bases between. CDR3 in amino acids: CASIFGGDTEAFF. As DNA, the CDR3 is TGTGCCAGCATCTTTGGAGGGGACACTGAAGCTTTCTTT.

In this sample, this clonotype is medium-sized. The chain carries TRBV28 and TRBJ2-1; 10 bases line up with TRBD2. This CDR3 contains 18 residues. The germline gives CDR1 MDHEN, CDR2 SYDVKM. The V and J ends lost 6 bases and 0 bases, in that order; junction bases with no gene match: 11. CDR3 in DNA: TGTGCCAGCAGGAATAGGCTAGCGGGAGTCTCCTCCTACAATGAGCAGTTCTTC. As protein: CASRNRLAGVSSYNEQFF.

This clonotype was seen a handful of times. J is TRBJ2-3 and V is TRBV20-1; possibly TRBD1 for D (5 bases). Germline-derived CDR1 and CDR2 are DFQATT and SNEGSKA (reference sequence). Trimming cost V 2 bases and J 6 bases, with 12 bases left between them. The CDR3 length is 13 residues. CDR3 sequence (DNA): TGCAGTGCTAGAATTCCAGGGTGGGATACGCAGTATTTT. Translation: CSARIPGWDTQYF.

Details on this clonotype: This may stem from a read error, because a much larger clone lies one nucleotide away. The chain couples TRBV20-1 to TRBJ1-1; D not resolved. Germline V gene sequence: CDR1 DFQATT, CDR2 SNEGSKA (reference sequence). The V and J ends lost 5 bases and 1 base respectively, with 11 bases between them. The CDR3 is made up of 13 amino acids. This CDR3 reads CSAPREPNTEAFF. The CDR3 nucleotides are TGCAGTGCTCCTAGGGAACCGAACACTGAAGCTTTCTTT.

J is TRBJ2-3 and V is TRBV7-2, with TRBD2 identical over 7 bases. Trimming at V came to 3 bases and at J to 6 bases, leaving 6 bases not matched to a gene. CDR1 and CDR2 (germline): SGHTA, FQGNSA. CDR3 length: 14 residues. The CDR3 loop reads CASSFGTTHDTQYF. In DNA form, the CDR3 reads TGTGCCAGCAGCTTTGGGACTACCCACGATACGCAGTATTTT.

This clonotype was counted only a few times. This chain connects TRBV2 to TRBJ2-4; 11 bases line up with TRBD1. The CDR3 is 15 residues long. Germline V lookup: CDR1 SNHLY, CDR2 FYNNEI. V lost 6 bases to trimming and J lost 1 base; unmatched junction nucleotides: 2. CDR3 sequence: CASRDRGLAKNIQYF. The CDR3, as DNA: TGTGCCAGCAGGGACAGGGGGCTCGCCAAAAACATTCAGTACTTC.

By sample fraction, this clonotype is medium-sized. J is TRBJ2-7 and V is TRBV28; possible D gene TRBD2, 7 bases. Germline CDR1 is MDHEN and CDR2 is SYDVKM. This CDR3 is built from 14 residues. Trimming pared 10 bases from V and 3 bases from J, leaving 19 bases between. CDR3 in amino acids: CATLSEGGGYEQYF. The DNA for the CDR3 is TGTGCCACCCTTTCTGAGGGAGGGGGCTACGAGCAGTACTTC.

This chain links TRBV7-2 with TRBJ1-2; 8 bases align to TRBD1. Looked up from germline, CDR1 is SGHTA and CDR2 is FQGNSA. This CDR3 has 14 amino acids. J lost 8 bases, V lost 5 bases, and 10 bases had no gene match. As DNA, the CDR3 is TGTGCCAGCAGCCCAGGACAGGGACGGGGCGGCTACACCTTC. It translates to CASSPGQGRGGYTF.

This clonotype has just a few counts. The chain couples TRBV30 to TRBJ2-6, with TRBD1 matching 7 bases. This CDR3 comprises 15 residues. With 8 bases clipped from V and 4 bases from J, the junction kept 11 bases outside the gene matches. Germline V gene sequence: CDR1 GTSNPN, CDR2 SVGIG (reference sequence). The CDR3 reads CAGHETGHGANVLTF. In DNA, the CDR3 is TGTGCCGGACACGAGACAGGGCACGGGGCCAACGTCCTGACTTTC.

In its sample, this clonotype is medium-sized. The V and J genes are TRBV5-1 and TRBJ2-2; maybe TRBD1 (5 bases). Trimming pared 0 bases from V and 3 bases from J, leaving 12 bases between. The CDR3 has 16 residues. Germline V CDR1 and CDR2: SGHRS, YFSETQ. CDR3 in amino acids: CASSLDVRVDTGELFF. In nucleotides, the CDR3 is TGCGCCAGCAGCTTGGACGTCAGGGTGGACACCGGGGAGCTGTTTTTT.

Concerning this clonotype itself: A read error may be the cause here, since a much bigger clone is one base away. J is TRBJ1-2 and V is TRBV3-1, with 7 positions matching TRBD1. The CDR3 loop spans 19 amino acids. CDR1 and CDR2 (germline): LGHDT, YNNKEL (reference sequence). The CDR3 loop reads CACSQDPSSPGQKNYGYTF. The CDR3 bases are TGTGCCTGCAGCCAAGATCCATCCTCTCCGGGACAGAAAAACTATGGCTACACCTTC.

The chain employs TRBV7-9 and TRBJ1-1; D not resolved. The V end was cut by 1 base, the J end by 6 bases, with 12 bases between. Looked up from germline, CDR1 is SEHNR and CDR2 is FQNEAQ (reference sequence). The CDR3 sequence is 14 residues long. The CDR3 reads CASSLGKTRSEAFF. The DNA for the CDR3 is TGTGCCAGCAGCTTAGGCAAGACTAGGTCTGAAGCTTTCTTT.

This clonotype came up a few times. The chain uses TRBV27 and TRBJ2-4; possible D gene TRBD1, 6 bases. The CDR3 spans 17 residues. The V and J ends lost 5 bases and 3 bases respectively, with 20 bases between them. CDR1 and CDR2 (germline): MNHEY, SMNVEV (reference sequence). CDR3 sequence (DNA): TGTGCCAGCAGTCGACCACTTCAGGGGACGGGCAAAAACATTCAGTACTTC. Translated, it gives CASSRPLQGTGKNIQYF.

In this sample, this clonotype turned up a few times. This chain connects TRBV7-8 to TRBJ2-7; D is ambiguous. The germline V and J ends were trimmed by 5 bases and 2 bases, with 13 bases remaining between them. Germline CDR1 SGHVS, CDR2 FQNEAQ. CDR3 length equals 14 residues. The CDR3 nucleotides read TGTGCCAGCAGCCCCGAGGCTGCCACCTACGAGCAGTACTTC. Translated: CASSPEAATYEQYF.

The V call is TRBV7-9, the J call TRBJ2-1; a possible D gene is TRBD2 (5 bases). The CDR3 extends over 14 amino acids. Per germline, CDR1 SEHNR and CDR2 FQNEAQ (reference sequence). V was pared by 4 bases and J by 9 bases, with 16 bases between. The CDR3 nucleotides are TGTGCCAGCAGCTCCTCCGGGATTTATCGTGAGCAGTTCTTC. This codes for CASSSSGIYREQFF. The full variable domain, with the rest looked up from reference TRBV7-9 and TRBJ2-1, is DTGVSQNPRHKITKRGQNVTFRCDPISEHNRLYWYRQTLGQGPEFLTYFQNEAQLEKSRLLSDRFSAERPKGSFSTLEIQRTEQGDSAMYLCASSSSGIYREQFFGPGTRLTVL.

The chain employs TRBV4-2 and TRBJ2-1; 7 bases are a match to TRBD2. This CDR3 region has 15 residues. V dropped 3 bases and J dropped 1; count of bases not matched to a gene: 3. Germline loops: CDR1 LGHNA, CDR2 YNFKEQ. CDR3 sequence: CASSQVGGSYNEQFF. For the CDR3, the DNA is TGTGCCAGCAGCCAGGTGGGGGGGTCCTACAATGAGCAGTTCTTC.

This clonotype is medium-sized (0.01 to 0.1%) by share. This chain links TRBV9 with TRBJ2-2, with 15 positions matching TRBD2. Trimming removed 3 bases from V and 5 bases from J; junction bases left unmatched: 5. Germline loops: CDR1 SGDLS, CDR2 YYNGEE. The CDR3 is made up of 17 amino acids. CDR3 loop: CASSGGLAGGGTGELFF. The CDR3, as DNA: TGTGCCAGCAGCGGGGGACTAGCGGGAGGAGGTACCGGGGAGCTGTTTTTT. The full variable domain, with the rest looked up from reference TRBV9 and TRBJ2-2, is DSGVTQTPKHLITATGQRVTLRCSPRSGDLSVYWYQQSLDQGLQFLIQYYNGEERAKGNILERFSAQQFPDLHSELNLSSLELGDSALYFCASSGGLAGGGTGELFFGEGSRLTVL.

This clonotype is labeled medium-sized. The chain is built from TRBV5-1 and TRBJ2-7; 8 bases map to TRBD2. The CDR3 extends over 16 amino acids. From germline, CDR1 is SGHRS and CDR2 YFSETQ. The V segment lost 0 bases and the J segment 0 bases; nucleotides outside the gene matches: 5. This chain's CDR3 is CASSLGLARFSYEQYF. For the CDR3, the DNA is TGCGCCAGCAGCTTGGGACTAGCGCGGTTCTCCTACGAGCAGTACTTC.